What follows are 21 T cell receptor beta chains derived from one specimen sequenced in a study of T-cell memory formation after mild COVID-19. TCRdb redid the calling of the 5' RACE reads with MiXCR, one entry per CDR3 protein. In the table there are some 350,000 distinct CDR3 sequences, 10% to 15% of which are singletons. The material sequenced was PBMCs or a T cell subset sorted from them (not recorded which). These receptors came from a man between 18 and 29 years old who had mild COVID-19 (a few samples of this study predate the infection). Cell type and time point are not known.

This clonotype has only a few counts. The V and J genes are TRBV10-3 and TRBJ2-3, with 7 bases matching TRBD2. The V and J ends lost 0 bases and 2 bases, in that order; junction bases with no gene match: 11. Germline loops: CDR1 ENHRY, CDR2 SYGVKD. CDR3 length: 18 amino acids. As DNA, the CDR3 is TGTGCCATCAGTGAGTCGGTGGTGACCGGGGGGTACACAGATACGCAGTATTTT. Protein sequence: CAISESVVTGGYTDTQYF.

The chain has TRBV27 and TRBJ2-7; a weak D match, TRBD1 (5 bases). Between the trimmed V and J ends, which lost 2 bases and 4 bases, there was a span of 9 bases. The CDR3 totals 13 residues. CDR1 MNHEY and CDR2 SMNVEV come from the germline V gene (reference sequence). The CDR3 sequence is CASSLQGEYEQYF. The CDR3 nucleotides are TGTGCCAGCAGTTTACAGGGTGAATACGAGCAGTACTTC.

The chain uses TRBV2 and TRBJ1-5, with a possible D match to TRBD1 (5 bases). The CDR3 contains 13 residues. Trimming took 6 bases from V and 3 from J, leaving 9 bases between them. Germline V gene data show CDR1 as SNHLY and CDR2 as FYNNEI. In DNA, the CDR3 is TGTGCCAGCAGAGGGGAAATCAATCAGCCCCAGCATTTT. Its translation: CASRGEINQPQHF.

There are many counts of this clonotype. The rearrangement links TRBV5-1 to TRBJ1-2; D gene ambiguous. The CDR3 has 16 amino acids. Germline V gene sequence: CDR1 SGHRS, CDR2 YFSETQ. V was shortened by 0 bases and J by 4 bases, with 16 bases between the two germline ends. The DNA for the CDR3 is TGCGCCAGCAGCTTGGATCGTTCTAGTCGGACCTATGGCTACACCTTC. It is translated as CASSLDRSSRTYGYTF.

In its sample, this clonotype was seen a few times. The chain has TRBV5-1 and TRBJ1-1; 7 nucleotides agree with TRBD1. CDR3 length: 15 residues. Trimming at V came to 6 bases and at J to 0 bases, leaving 8 bases not matched to a gene. Germline loops: CDR1 SGHRS, CDR2 YFSETQ. CDR3 amino acids: CASTRDSQMNTEAFF. DNA for the CDR3: TGCGCCAGCACCCGGGACAGCCAGATGAACACTGAAGCTTTCTTT.

This chain connects TRBV9 to TRBJ2-5; D not certain. The ends were cut back, 2 bases at V and 4 bases at J, with 9 bases in the middle. The CDR3 totals 13 residues. Per germline, CDR1 SGDLS and CDR2 YYNGEE. CDR3 sequence reads: CASSVDPVETQYF. The CDR3, as DNA: TGTGCCAGCAGCGTCGACCCGGTAGAGACCCAGTACTTC.

V and J are TRBV20-1 and TRBJ2-7, with D perhaps TRBD1 or TRBD2 (5 bases each). Between the trimmed V and J ends, which lost 3 bases and 0 bases, there was a span of 12 bases. Germline V gene sequence: CDR1 DFQATT, CDR2 SNEGSKA (reference sequence). The CDR3 has 14 amino acids. The CDR3 nucleotides are TGCAGTGCTAGGACCCGGGACGCCTCCTACGAGCAGTACTTC. Translation: CSARTRDASYEQYF.

In its sample, this clonotype was seen many times. V is TRBV7-9 and J is TRBJ2-5, with unresolved D. This CDR3 region has 13 residues. Germline lookup yields CDR1 SEHNR and CDR2 FQNEAQ (reference sequence). Trimming left V 1 base short and J 1 base short, with 4 bases between. DNA for the CDR3: TGTGCCAGCAGCTTAGTGGTCCAAGAGACCCAGTACTTC. Translation gives CASSLVVQETQYF.

This clonotype appeared many times. The rearrangement links TRBV6-4 to TRBJ2-1; 12 positions match TRBD2. Germline V CDR1 and CDR2: MRHNA, SNTAGT. This CDR3 is built from 15 residues. Losses at the gene ends were 6 bases for V and 8 bases for J; bases not matched to a gene: 8. In DNA, the CDR3 is TGTGCCAGCAGCCGGACTAGCGGGGAGGGGCATGAGCAGTTCTTC. Protein sequence: CASSRTSGEGHEQFF.

This clonotype has only a few counts. The rearrangement joins TRBV7-2 to TRBJ2-1; TRBD1 matches 10 bases. Trimming took 11 bases from V and 8 from J; bases not matched to a gene: 6. CDR1 and CDR2 from the germline V gene are SGHTA and FQGNSA. CDR3 length equals 12 residues. Here the CDR3 reads CAGGQGGDEQFF. The CDR3 DNA sequence: TGTGCCGGAGGACAGGGGGGAGATGAGCAGTTCTTC.

V and J are TRBV6-2 or TRBV6-3 and TRBJ2-2; weak D call: TRBD1 (5 bases). Germline V lookup: CDR1 MNHEY, CDR2 SVGEGT. V lost 2 bases and J lost 1, with 11 bases in between. The CDR3 length is 16 residues. Written as DNA, the CDR3 is TGTGCCAGCAGTTACAGTTTGCAGGGGAACACCGGGGAGCTGTTTTTT. Its translation: CASSYSLQGNTGELFF.

The J gene is TRBJ2-4, the V gene TRBV10-3; a weak D match, TRBD2 (6 bases). The CDR3 sequence is 17 residues long. CDR1 and CDR2 from the germline V gene are ENHRY and SYGVKD. V lost 0 bases and J 2 bases, leaving 14 bases between the germline ends. The CDR3 protein is CAISESPSAGSKNIQYF. In DNA form, the CDR3 reads TGTGCCATCAGTGAGTCACCGTCGGCGGGGTCCAAAAACATTCAGTACTTC.

This clonotype was detected only a few times. The V and J genes are TRBV7-9 and TRBJ2-7, with 10 bases matching TRBD2. The CDR3 has 15 residues. Germline V gene data show CDR1 as SEHNR and CDR2 as FQNEAQ (reference sequence). The J segment lost 2 bases and the V segment lost 4 bases, leaving 5 bases of the junction unmatched. CDR3 nucleotides: TGTGCCAGCAGCTCATATAGCGGGGGGACCTACGAGCAGTACTTC. As protein: CASSSYSGGTYEQYF.

The chain joins TRBV20-1 to TRBJ2-2; D unclear. CDR1 and CDR2 (germline): DFQATT, SNEGSKA (reference sequence). Trimming took off 8 bases at V and 0 bases at J, with 10 bases between the two ends. The CDR3 is 13 residues long. CDR3 in amino acids: CSLSSANTGELFF. CDR3 coding DNA: TGCAGTCTCAGCTCCGCGAACACCGGGGAGCTGTTTTTT.

There are many counts of this clonotype. For the CDR3, the DNA is TGTGCCAGCAGCTTAAGGACAAACCCGGGCTACTCTGGGGCCAACGTCCTGACTTTC. It codes for CASSLRTNPGYSGANVLTF. The gene calls are TRBV7-9 and TRBJ2-6; D perhaps matches TRBD1 (5 bases). The CDR3 length is 19 residues. Between the trimmed V and J ends, which lost 2 bases and 0 bases, there was a span of 17 bases. Germline CDR1 and CDR2: SEHNR and FQNEAQ (reference sequence).

The chain couples TRBV5-1 to TRBJ1-1; perhaps TRBD1 as D (6 bases). Germline loops: CDR1 SGHRS, CDR2 YFSETQ. V dropped 2 bases and J dropped 7 bases, with 21 bases sitting between them. The CDR3 has 16 amino acids. The CDR3, as DNA: TGCGCCAGCAGCTTACAGGGAGGAATAGTAGCCAGTGAAGCTTTCTTT. This translates into CASSLQGGIVASEAFF.

A note on this clonotype: The junction does not match germline at one end; this may be a read error. The chain carries TRBV6-5 and TRBJ1-1; no reliable D call. This CDR3 comprises 15 residues. Per the germline V gene, CDR1 is MNHEY and CDR2 is SVGAGI. The CDR3 DNA follows: TGTGCCAGCAGTCACTCCCGAGGTCTGAGTACTGAAGCTTTCTTT. Translation: CASSHSRGLSTEAFF.

This clonotype showed up just a few times. The chain recombines TRBV12-3 or TRBV12-4 with TRBJ1-1; tentatively, D is TRBD1 (6 bases). CDR3 length: 13 amino acids. V lost 7 bases and J 2 bases, leaving 11 bases between the germline ends. The CDR3 sequence is CASNWGRNTEAFF. CDR3 coding DNA: TGTGCCAGCAATTGGGGGCGTAACACTGAAGCTTTCTTT.

The chain joins TRBV20-1 to TRBJ2-1, with 7 bases identical to TRBD1. Germline V gene data show CDR1 as DFQATT and CDR2 as SNEGSKA (reference sequence). This CDR3 spans 14 amino acids. J lost 1 base, V lost 4 bases, and 4 bases had no gene match. CDR3 coding DNA: TGCAGTGCTACCGGGACAGCTTCCTACAATGAGCAGTTCTTC. Translating gives CSATGTASYNEQFF.

V is TRBV7-9 and J is TRBJ1-2, with D perhaps TRBD1 (5 bases). Germline lookup yields CDR1 SEHNR and CDR2 FQNEAQ (reference sequence). This CDR3 is 14 amino acids long. Between the trimmed V and J ends, which lost 3 bases and 8 bases, there was a span of 16 bases. The CDR3 protein is CASSFGQGGNGYTF. The CDR3 bases are TGTGCCAGCAGCTTCGGGCAGGGTGGTAACGGCTACACCTTC.

This clonotype has a handful of counts. J is TRBJ2-3 and V is TRBV4-3; weak D call: TRBD1 (6 bases). Trimming took off 4 bases at V and 0 bases at J, with 14 bases between the two ends. There are 16 residues in the CDR3. Per germline, CDR1 LGHNA and CDR2 YSLEER. For the CDR3, the DNA is TGCGCCAGCAGCCTCTCGGGACAAAAGAGCACAGATACGCAGTATTTT. This translates into CASSLSGQKSTDTQYF.